What follows are 10 T cell receptor beta chains derived from one specimen sequenced in a study of blood T cell repertoires in COVID-19. The method was immunoSEQ multiplex PCR; TCRdb's version includes in-frame clones alone and lacks a portion of them. The sample shows over 40,000 clones, roughly four fifths of them seen only once. The sample taken for sequencing was peripheral blood. The source is a man between 60 and 75 years old with active COVID-19.

The chain links TRBV7-2 to TRBJ2-5; 7 positions match TRBD1. Germline V CDR1 and CDR2: SGHTA, FQGNSA. This CDR3 has 16 amino acids. The V and J ends lost 6 bases and 0 bases, in that order; junction bases with no gene match: 10. The CDR3 loop is CASSLQGNLYQETQYF. The CDR3 region has the DNA TGTGCCAGCAGTCTACAGGGGAACTTGTACCAAGAGACCCAGTACTTC.

The chain uses TRBV4-3 and TRBJ1-1, with no clear D. V lost 0 bases and J 11 bases, leaving 16 bases between the germline ends. CDR1 LGHNA and CDR2 YSLEER come from the germline V gene. CDR3 length: 14 amino acids. The CDR3 reads CASSQDTYSLKAFF. In nucleotides, the CDR3 is TGCGCCAGCAGCCAAGACACCTACAGCCTGAAGGCTTTCTTT.

The chain recombines TRBV30 with TRBJ2-1, with 9 bases that match TRBD1. Unmatched junction bases numbered 9, after V lost 4 bases and J lost 8 bases. CDR3 length: 14 residues. Looked up from germline, CDR1 is GTSNPN and CDR2 is SVGIG (reference sequence). CDR3 nucleotides: TGTGCCTGGAATAGTAGACAGGGGGTCGATGAGCAGTTCTTC. This codes for CAWNSRQGVDEQFF.

The table lists this clone with a count of one. The chain couples TRBV3-1 (or the pseudogene TRBV3-2) to TRBJ2-7, with TRBD1 as a possible D gene (6 bases). This CDR3 is built from 14 residues. V dropped 4 bases and J dropped 4 bases, with 14 bases sitting between them. Germline assignment: CDR1 LGHDT and CDR2 YNNKEL (reference sequence). CDR3 nucleotides: TGTGCCAGCAGCCGGGGGCCTCTGAATTACGAGCAGTACTTC. As protein: CASSRGPLNYEQYF.

This chain uses TRBV2 with TRBJ2-3; 7 nucleotides agree with TRBD1. V lost 6 bases and J lost 4; bases outside the gene matches: 13. The CDR3 extends over 16 amino acids. Germline CDR1 and CDR2: SNHLY and FYNNEI. The CDR3 nucleotides read TGTGCCAGCAGCTCTGAAGGGGGCGGGTATTCAGATACGCAGTATTTT. Its translation: CASSSEGGGYSDTQYF.

J is TRBJ1-1 and V is TRBV6-2 or TRBV6-3; 7 positions agree with TRBD1. CDR1 is MNHEY, CDR2 SVGEGT, per germline. There are 17 residues in the CDR3. V was pared by 2 bases and J by 0 bases, with 9 bases of the junction left unmatched. CDR3 residues: CASSYDQRDRVNTEAFF. The CDR3 DNA reads as TGTGCCAGCAGTTACGACCAACGGGACAGAGTGAACACTGAAGCTTTCTTT.

This clone occurred a few times. The gene calls are TRBV28 and TRBJ1-2, with 7 bases lining up with TRBD1. This CDR3 has 15 residues. Germline trimming cut 0 bases from V and 6 bases from J; bases unmatched to any gene: 7. The germline V gene encodes CDR1 MDHEN and CDR2 SYDVKM. CDR3 DNA: TGTGCCAGCAGTTTATGGGCCGAAGGGGGCAATGGCTACACCTTC. This codes for CASSLWAEGGNGYTF.

This clone was seen only a few times. J is TRBJ1-1 and V is TRBV19; D remains ambiguous. The germline V gene has CDR1 LNHDA and CDR2 SQIVND (reference sequence). The germline V and J ends were trimmed by 3 bases and 1 base, with 15 bases remaining between them. The CDR3 sequence is 16 residues long. The CDR3 protein is CASSILKSSGNTEAFF. The CDR3 coding sequence is TGTGCCAGTAGTATCTTAAAGTCATCGGGGAACACTGAAGCTTTCTTT.

The V call is TRBV7-9, the J call TRBJ2-7, with 7 bases lining up with TRBD1. After removal of 5 bases from V and 6 bases from J, the junction contained 4 bases not matched to a gene. From germline, CDR1 is SEHNR and CDR2 FQNEAQ (reference sequence). The CDR3 loop spans 12 amino acids. The CDR3, as DNA: TGTGCCAGCAGCAAGGGACAGACCGAGCAGTACTTC. Translation: CASSKGQTEQYF.

The chain joins TRBV21-1 to TRBJ2-1; the table names TRBD2, a call not compared with the DNA. TRBV21-1 is deemed a pseudogene. The CDR3 has 17 amino acids. The DNA for the CDR3 is TGTGCCAGCAGCACTCGGGCCGGGGGGGCCACCTACAATGAGCAGTTCTTC. Its protein is CASSTRAGGATYNEQFF.